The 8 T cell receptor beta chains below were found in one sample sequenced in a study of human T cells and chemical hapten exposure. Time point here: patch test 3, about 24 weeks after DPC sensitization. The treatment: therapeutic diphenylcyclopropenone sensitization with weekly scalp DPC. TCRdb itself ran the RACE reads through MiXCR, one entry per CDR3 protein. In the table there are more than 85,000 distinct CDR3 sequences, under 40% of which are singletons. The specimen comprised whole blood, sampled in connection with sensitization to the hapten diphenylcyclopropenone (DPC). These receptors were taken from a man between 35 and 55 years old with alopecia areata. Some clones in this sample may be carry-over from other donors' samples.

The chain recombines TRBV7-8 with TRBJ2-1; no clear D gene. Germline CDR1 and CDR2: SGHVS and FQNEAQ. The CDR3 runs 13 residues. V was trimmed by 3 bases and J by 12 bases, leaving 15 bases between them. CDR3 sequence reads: CASSLSRPDGQFF. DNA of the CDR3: TGTGCCAGCAGCTTGTCTAGACCCGACGGGCAGTTCTTC.

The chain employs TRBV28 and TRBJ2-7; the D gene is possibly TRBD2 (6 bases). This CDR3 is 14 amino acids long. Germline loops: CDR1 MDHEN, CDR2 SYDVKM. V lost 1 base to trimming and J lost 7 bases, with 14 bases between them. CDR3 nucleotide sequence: TGTGCCAGCAGTTTATCGGGGGATATTTCAGAGCAGTACTTC. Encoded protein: CASSLSGDISEQYF.

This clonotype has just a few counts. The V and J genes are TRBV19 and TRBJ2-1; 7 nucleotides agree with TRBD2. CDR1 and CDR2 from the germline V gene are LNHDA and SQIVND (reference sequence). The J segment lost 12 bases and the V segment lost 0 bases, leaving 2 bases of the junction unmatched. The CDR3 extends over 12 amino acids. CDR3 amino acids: CASSIEGGRQFF. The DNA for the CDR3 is TGTGCCAGTAGTATAGAGGGCGGGAGGCAGTTCTTC. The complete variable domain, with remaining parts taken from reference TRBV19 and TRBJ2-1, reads DGGITQSPKYLFRKEGQNVTLSCEQNLNHDAMYWYRQDPGQGLRLIYYSQIVNDFQKGDIAEGYSVSREKKESFPLTVTSAQKNPTAFYLCASSIEGGRQFFGPGTRLTVL.

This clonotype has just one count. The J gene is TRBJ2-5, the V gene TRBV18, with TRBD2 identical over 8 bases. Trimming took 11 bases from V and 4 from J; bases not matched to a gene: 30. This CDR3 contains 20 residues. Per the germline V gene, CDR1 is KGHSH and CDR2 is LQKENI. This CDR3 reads CAAAASKGSKEREKGETQYF. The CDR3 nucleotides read TGTGCCGCCGCGGCGTCCAAGGGGTCAAAGGAGCGGGAGAAAGGAGAGACCCAGTACTTC.

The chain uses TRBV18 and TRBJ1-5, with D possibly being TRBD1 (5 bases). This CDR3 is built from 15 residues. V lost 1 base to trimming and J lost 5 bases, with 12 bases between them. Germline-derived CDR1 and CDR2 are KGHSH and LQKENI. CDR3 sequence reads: CASSPQSGGDQPQHF. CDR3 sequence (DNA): TGTGCCAGCTCACCACAGTCGGGGGGGGATCAGCCCCAGCATTTT.

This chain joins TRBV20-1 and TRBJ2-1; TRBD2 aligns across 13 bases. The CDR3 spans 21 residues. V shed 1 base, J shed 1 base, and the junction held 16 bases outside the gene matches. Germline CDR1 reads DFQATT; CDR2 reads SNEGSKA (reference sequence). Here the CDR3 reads CSARGQGGLAGDIRSYNEQFF. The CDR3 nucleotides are TGCAGTGCTAGAGGGCAGGGTGGACTAGCGGGAGACATCAGATCCTACAATGAGCAGTTCTTC.

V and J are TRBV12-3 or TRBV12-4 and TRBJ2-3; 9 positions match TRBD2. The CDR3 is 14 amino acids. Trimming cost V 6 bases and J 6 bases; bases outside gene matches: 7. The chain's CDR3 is CASRPYSGSDTQYF. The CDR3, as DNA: TGTGCCAGCAGACCATATAGCGGGAGCGATACGCAGTATTTT.

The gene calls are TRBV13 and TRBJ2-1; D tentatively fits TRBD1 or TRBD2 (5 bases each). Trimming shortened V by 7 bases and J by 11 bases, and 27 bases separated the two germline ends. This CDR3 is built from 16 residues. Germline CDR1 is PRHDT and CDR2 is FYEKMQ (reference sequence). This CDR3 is CASTEAVLGVPQKQFF. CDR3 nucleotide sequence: TGTGCCAGCACCGAGGCGGTCTTGGGGGTGCCCCAAAAGCAGTTCTTC.